The 32 T cell receptor beta chains below come from one sample, sequenced in a study of cytotoxic CD8 clonotypes in ibrutinib-treated CLL. The repertoire was sequenced with immunoSEQ multiplex PCR; TCRdb's copy has only in-frame clones and lacks some. The sample has roughly 13,000 clones, 52% seen once; the top ten hold around 34%. Specimen: PBMCs, collected at an approximately 25-month disease-progression time point, from a patient treated with ibrutinib. The receptor source for this set is a human donor with chronic lymphocytic leukemia.

This clone was detected only a few times. The chain uses TRBV19 and TRBJ2-5, with a weak D call TRBD1 (6 bases). The CDR3 extends over 12 amino acids. The germline gives CDR1 LNHDA, CDR2 SQIVND (reference sequence). V lost 6 bases and J 7 bases, leaving 12 bases between the germline ends. The CDR3 region is CASSPDRLTQYF. DNA of the CDR3: TGTGCCAGTAGCCCAGACAGGTTGACCCAGTACTTC.

This chain connects TRBV5-1 to TRBJ1-3; unclear D gene. Per the germline V gene, CDR1 is SGHRS and CDR2 is YFSETQ. This CDR3 has 14 amino acids. Trimming removed 0 bases at V and 1 base at J, with 5 bases between. CDR3 loop: CASSLAVSGNTIYF. CDR3 in DNA: TGCGCCAGCAGCTTGGCAGTTTCTGGAAACACCATATATTTT.

This chain joins TRBV7-6 and TRBJ1-1; D is unclear. Looked up from germline, CDR1 is SGHVS and CDR2 is FNYEAQ. This CDR3 region has 15 residues. The germline V and J ends were trimmed by 2 bases and 4 bases, with 14 bases remaining between them. This chain's CDR3 is CASSLNFPVFTEAFF. The CDR3 DNA sequence: TGTGCCAGCAGCTTAAACTTTCCTGTATTCACTGAAGCTTTCTTT.

V and J are TRBV9 and TRBJ2-7; the match to TRBD2 covers 9 bases. Germline V CDR1 and CDR2: SGDLS, YYNGEE. The CDR3 extends over 14 amino acids. Trimming at V came to 3 bases and at J to 2 bases, leaving 3 bases not matched to a gene. This chain's CDR3 is CASSGGLATYEQYF. CDR3 nucleotides: TGTGCCAGCAGCGGGGGACTAGCTACCTACGAGCAGTACTTC.

In its sample, this clone is medium-sized. V is TRBV9 and J is TRBJ2-7; possibly TRBD2 for D (6 bases). V lost 0 bases, J lost 5 bases, and 12 bases lay in between. CDR1 is SGDLS and CDR2 is YYNGEE in the germline V gene. There are 14 residues in the CDR3. For the CDR3, the DNA is TGTGCCAGCAGCGTAGCTGTTGGAGGGAACGAGCAGTACTTC. Translated: CASSVAVGGNEQYF.

This clone appeared a single time. The chain employs TRBV13 and TRBJ1-6; TRBD1 matches 9 bases. This CDR3 spans 17 amino acids. V lost 8 bases and J lost 5; bases outside the gene matches: 13. Germline CDR1 PRHDT, CDR2 FYEKMQ (reference sequence). The CDR3 loop is CASPGTGNYINNSPLHF. CDR3 DNA: TGTGCCAGCCCCGGGACAGGGAATTATATTAATAATTCACCCCTCCACTTT.

This chain joins TRBV29-1 and TRBJ2-3; weak D call: TRBD2 (6 bases). Trimming removed 3 bases at V and 2 bases at J, with 9 bases between. The CDR3 covers 13 residues. The germline CDR1 and CDR2 sequences are SQVTM and ANQGSEA. The CDR3 nucleotides read TGCAGCGTTGATGGCGGGAACACAGATACGCAGTATTTT. Its protein product is CSVDGGNTDTQYF.

The chain's CDR3 is CASSYVVAFF. The CDR3 DNA sequence: TGTGCCAGCAGTTACGTGGTGGCTTTCTTT. V is TRBV6-6 and J is TRBJ1-1; D gene uncertain. V lost 2 bases to trimming and J lost 11 bases, with 6 bases between them. Germline assignment: CDR1 MNHNY and CDR2 SVGAGI (reference sequence). This CDR3 has 10 amino acids.

The chain employs TRBV29-1 and TRBJ1-1; D remains ambiguous. Deletions cut 7 bases from V and 1 base from J, with 16 bases between. In germline, CDR1 is SQVTM, CDR2 ANQGSEA. The CDR3 has 14 residues. The CDR3: CSGFVSVSNTEAFF. The DNA of the CDR3 is TGCAGCGGGTTTGTCTCGGTATCGAACACTGAAGCTTTCTTT. The variable domain in full, completed from reference TRBV29-1 and TRBJ1-1, reads SAVISQKPSRDICQRGTSLTIQCQVDSQVTMMFWYRQQPGQSLTLIATANQGSEATYESGFVIDKFPISRPNLTFSTLTVSNMSPEDSSIYLCSGFVSVSNTEAFFGQGTRLTVV.

J is TRBJ1-2 and V is TRBV29-1, with TRBD1 matching 9 bases. The junction had 8 bases not matched to a gene; V was cut back by 1 base and J by 8 bases. Looked up from germline, CDR1 is SQVTM and CDR2 is ANQGSEA. CDR3 size: 14 residues. The CDR3 region is CSVEGGQGKEGYTF. DNA of the CDR3: TGCAGCGTTGAAGGGGGACAGGGTAAAGAGGGCTACACCTTC.

This clone showed up just a few times. The V gene is TRBV11-2, the J gene TRBJ2-2; 11 nucleotides agree with TRBD1. The germline CDR1 and CDR2 sequences are SGHAT and FQNNGV. The trim removed 1 base at V and 0 bases at J, leaving 1 base unmatched. CDR3 length: 17 amino acids. CDR3 bases: TGTGCCAGCAGCTTAGGGACAGGGGGCCCGAACACCGGGGAGCTGTTTTTT. Translating it yields CASSLGTGGPNTGELFF.

This rearrangement joins TRBV6-5 to TRBJ2-3, with 7 bases that match TRBD1. With 5 bases clipped from V and 1 base from J, the junction kept 6 bases outside the gene matches. The CDR3 is 15 amino acids. Germline CDR1 and CDR2: MNHEY and SVGAGI. The CDR3 spells CASSATGVGTDTQYF. DNA for the CDR3: TGTGCCAGCAGTGCTACAGGGGTAGGCACAGATACGCAGTATTTT.

The chain is built from TRBV2 and TRBJ2-5; D may be TRBD1 or TRBD2 (6 bases each). In germline, CDR1 is SNHLY, CDR2 FYNNEI. The CDR3 is made up of 16 amino acids. The V and J ends lost 1 base and 2 bases respectively, with 14 bases between them. The CDR3 coding sequence is TGTGCCAGCAGTGAAGAAGGAGGGACACCTCAAGAGACCCAGTACTTC. This gives the protein CASSEEGGTPQETQYF.

The chain is built from TRBV19 and TRBJ2-5; D is possibly TRBD1 (7 bases). V was shortened by 3 bases and J by 4 bases, with 12 bases between the two germline ends. The CDR3 is 14 residues long. Germline values: CDR1 LNHDA, CDR2 SQIVND (reference sequence). CDR3 region: CASSINRGGETQYF. The CDR3, as DNA: TGTGCCAGTAGTATTAACAGGGGAGGAGAGACCCAGTACTTC.

The chain carries TRBV18 and TRBJ1-3; D is uncertain. The CDR3 contains 16 residues. Germline CDR1 KGHSH, CDR2 LQKENI. The V gene lost 2 bases and the J gene lost 7 bases, with 18 bases spanning the gap. The DNA of the CDR3 is TGTGCCAGCTCACCAATGGGCCAAGGACTCCGGAACACCATATATTTT. This codes for CASSPMGQGLRNTIYF.

This clone was counted only a few times. V and J are TRBV9 and TRBJ1-6; 7 bases agree with TRBD1. The CDR3 sequence is 13 residues long. Germline V gene data show CDR1 as SGDLS and CDR2 as YYNGEE. Germline trimming cut 4 bases from V and 15 bases from J; bases unmatched to any gene: 10. The CDR3 sequence: CASSTTGTEVLHF. CDR3 in DNA: TGTGCCAGCAGCACCACCGGGACAGAGGTCCTCCACTTT.

The V gene is TRBV4-1, the J gene TRBJ2-3, with 8 bases aligning to TRBD2. The junction had 4 bases not matched to a gene; V was cut back by 3 bases and J by 2 bases. Germline CDR1 is MGHRA and CDR2 is YSYEKL. There are 15 residues in the CDR3. The CDR3 spells CASSQALAATDTQYF. The CDR3 DNA follows: TGCGCCAGCAGCCAGGCACTAGCGGCCACAGATACGCAGTATTTT.

By sample fraction, this clone is medium-sized. The chain couples TRBV5-5 to TRBJ2-1; tentatively, D is TRBD1 or TRBD2 (5 bases each). Per the germline V gene, CDR1 is SGHKS and CDR2 is YYEKEE (reference sequence). The CDR3 is 17 amino acids. Trimming cost V 4 bases and J 6 bases, with 23 bases left between them. CDR3 coding DNA: TGTGCCAGCAGCCCGCCAGGTGGGGGTCTCAGCGGCAATGAGCAGTTCTTC. Translated: CASSPPGGGLSGNEQFF.

The chain recombines TRBV5-1 with TRBJ1-3, with 10 bases fitting TRBD1. The ends lost 5 bases at V and 0 bases at J; junction bases unmatched: 14. The germline CDR1 and CDR2 sequences are SGHRS and YFSETQ. The CDR3 has 19 residues. CDR3 protein: CASSLVGPTGGNSGNTIYF. CDR3 sequence (DNA): TGCGCCAGCAGTCTCGTCGGTCCGACAGGGGGCAACTCTGGAAACACCATATATTTT.

The chain carries TRBV4-1 and TRBJ2-1, with 8 positions matching TRBD2. Germline CDR1 reads MGHRA; CDR2 reads YSYEKL. The V and J ends lost 4 bases and 4 bases, in that order; junction bases with no gene match: 6. This CDR3 comprises 15 residues. As DNA, the CDR3 is TGCGCCAGCAGCCTTTCGGCTAGCGGGTACAATGAGCAGTTCTTC. This sequence encodes CASSLSASGYNEQFF.

The chain uses TRBV5-4 and TRBJ2-1; the D gene could be TRBD1 or TRBD2 (6 bases each). Germline V lookup: CDR1 SGHNT, CDR2 YYREEE (reference sequence). CDR3 size: 13 residues. V lost 2 bases to trimming and J lost 5 bases, with 8 bases between them. CDR3 region: CASSFRGHNEQFF. The CDR3 nucleotides are TGTGCCAGCAGCTTCCGGGGGCACAATGAGCAGTTCTTC.

The chain has TRBV19 and TRBJ2-7; 11 positions match TRBD1. Per the germline V gene, CDR1 is LNHDA and CDR2 is SQIVND (reference sequence). The V segment lost 6 bases and the J segment 0 bases; nucleotides outside the gene matches: 4. The CDR3 is 15 residues long. CDR3 region: CASSVDRGHSYEQYF. The CDR3 coding sequence is TGTGCCAGTAGCGTGGACAGGGGGCACTCCTACGAGCAGTACTTC.

This chain connects TRBV5-1 to TRBJ2-7, with D uncertain. The germline gives CDR1 SGHRS, CDR2 YFSETQ. This CDR3 contains 14 residues. V was clipped by 1 base and J by 0 bases, with 8 bases between them. The CDR3 protein is CASSLSPDSYEQYF. The DNA for the CDR3 is TGCGCCAGCAGCTTGTCGCCCGACTCCTACGAGCAGTACTTC.

This chain connects TRBV5-4 to TRBJ1-2; the match to TRBD1 covers 7 bases. J gave up 9 bases and V 3 bases, and 11 bases lay outside the gene matches. Germline V gene data show CDR1 as SGHNT and CDR2 as YYREEE (reference sequence). The CDR3 contains 14 residues. CDR3 sequence reads: CASSWDSTPLSYTF. The CDR3 region has the DNA TGTGCCAGCAGCTGGGACAGTACTCCCCTGAGCTACACCTTC. Drawing the rest from reference TRBV5-4 and TRBJ1-2, the complete variable domain is ETGVTQSPTHLIKTRGQQVTLRCSSQSGHNTVSWYQQALGQGPQFIFQYYREEENGRGNFPPRFSGLQFPNYSSELNVNALELDDSALYLCASSWDSTPLSYTFGSGTRLTVV.

The chain links TRBV27 to TRBJ1-1; no clear D gene. This CDR3 comprises 13 residues. V was pared by 3 bases and J by 5 bases, with 10 bases between. CDR1 is MNHEY, CDR2 SMNVEV, per germline (reference sequence). The CDR3 loop reads CASSFGVQTEAFF. CDR3 coding DNA: TGTGCCAGCAGTTTTGGTGTACAAACTGAAGCTTTCTTT.

This clone has only a few counts. The same CDR3 is also encoded by other DNA sequences in this sample. The V and J genes are TRBV9 and TRBJ1-4; weak D call: TRBD1 (5 bases). Germline CDR1 is SGDLS and CDR2 is YYNGEE. The CDR3 covers 15 residues. The V gene lost 0 bases and the J gene lost 5 bases, with 11 bases spanning the gap. In DNA form, the CDR3 reads TGTGCCAGCAGCGTAGGAGGCAGGGAAAATGAAAAACTGTTTTTT. Protein sequence: CASSVGGRENEKLFF.

The rearrangement joins TRBV5-1 to TRBJ2-6, with a possible D match to TRBD1 (6 bases). Germline lookup yields CDR1 SGHRS and CDR2 YFSETQ. The V gene lost 3 bases and the J gene lost 4 bases, with 11 bases spanning the gap. The CDR3 extends over 15 amino acids. Written as DNA, the CDR3 is TGCGCCAGCAGCTGGAACAGGGACGGGGCCAACGTCCTGACTTTC. Its protein is CASSWNRDGANVLTF.

This clone has a handful of counts. The CDR3: CASSLGQSNNSPLHF. CDR3 DNA: TGCGCCAGCAGCTTGGGACAGAGTAATAATTCACCCCTCCACTTT. The chain links TRBV5-1 to TRBJ1-6; a weak D match, TRBD1 (5 bases). The CDR3 extends over 15 amino acids. Trimming pared 0 bases from V and 5 bases from J, leaving 9 bases between. Per the germline V gene, CDR1 is SGHRS and CDR2 is YFSETQ.

In this sample, this clone turned up many times. V and J are TRBV5-1 and TRBJ1-4; D is possibly TRBD1 (5 bases). Germline V lookup: CDR1 SGHRS, CDR2 YFSETQ. V shed 1 base and J shed 5 bases, with 9 bases lying between them. The CDR3 totals 14 residues. DNA for the CDR3: TGCGCCAGCAGCTTGACAGGCCGGAATGAAAAACTGTTTTTT. Amino acid sequence: CASSLTGRNEKLFF.

By proportion, this clone is medium-sized. CDR3 sequence reads: CASSPSGFSPYGYTF. In DNA, the CDR3 is TGCGCCAGCAGCCCTTCCGGCTTTTCCCCCTATGGCTACACCTTC. The chain uses TRBV10-1 and TRBJ1-2; D is ambiguous. The CDR3 runs to 15 residues. Trimming cost V 6 bases and J 4 bases, with 18 bases left between them. Germline V gives CDR1 WNHNN, CDR2 SYGVQD (reference sequence).

This sequence joins TRBV4-1 and TRBJ2-1, with D uncertain. Germline V gene data show CDR1 as MGHRA and CDR2 as YSYEKL. The CDR3 has 12 residues. V was clipped by 5 bases and J by 5 bases, with 7 bases between them. The chain's CDR3 is CASSGGNNEQFF. The DNA of the CDR3 is TGCGCCAGCAGCGGCGGTAACAATGAGCAGTTCTTC.

The gene calls are TRBV7-9 and TRBJ1-2, with D possibly matching TRBD1 (5 bases). V was clipped by 1 base and J by 3 bases, with 12 bases between them. The CDR3 is 15 residues long. In germline, CDR1 is SEHNR, CDR2 FQNEAQ (reference sequence). The DNA for the CDR3 is TGTGCCAGCAGCTTAGGGGGCCTCTTCGACTATGGCTACACCTTC. Translation: CASSLGGLFDYGYTF.